Listed here are 30 T cell receptor beta chains from one sample, sequenced in a study of shared clonotypes between healthy human individuals (TCRdb year 2020). Library creation used the immunoSEQ multiplex PCR assay. TCRdb obtained this table from immuneACCESS and retained in-frame rearrangements with V and J assigned. These tables miss some clones; where compared with another copy, unresolved V genes account for less than half of the shortfall, and the remainder is unexplained. The sample table records 900,000 to 1,200,000 clones; around 78% of these occur just once. The ten largest make up roughly 0.65% of the sample. The sample consisted of memory CD4+ T cells from PBMCs. The intended sense of this specimen's cell subset or site label: CD45RA-negative fraction. These receptors all stem from a man younger than 35 in good health. Some clones in this sample may be carry-over from other donors' samples.

This sequence joins TRBV7-6 and TRBJ2-7, with TRBD1 matching 7 bases. This CDR3 spans 19 amino acids. Germline V gives CDR1 SGHVS, CDR2 FNYEAQ. Trimming took 2 bases from V and 0 from J; bases not matched to a gene: 16. This CDR3 reads CASSLRQGKLLGASYEQYF. The CDR3 region has the DNA TGTGCCAGCAGCTTACGACAGGGAAAGCTTTTGGGAGCCTCCTACGAGCAGTACTTC.

The rearrangement uses TRBV19 and TRBJ2-1; D is ambiguous. Germline V lookup: CDR1 LNHDA, CDR2 SQIVND (reference sequence). The CDR3 has 13 amino acids. Trimming removed 5 bases at V and 2 bases at J, with 7 bases between. The CDR3 spells CASSLSAYNEQFF. CDR3 in DNA: TGTGCCAGTAGTCTTAGTGCCTACAATGAGCAGTTCTTC.

The chain uses TRBV6-5 and TRBJ1-1; D unresolved. The ends were cut back, 5 bases at V and 1 base at J, with 11 bases in the middle. Looked up from germline, CDR1 is MNHEY and CDR2 is SVGAGI. This CDR3 comprises 14 residues. The CDR3, as DNA: TGTGCCAGCAGTATGACGGCAGGGAACACTGAAGCTTTCTTT. This codes for CASSMTAGNTEAFF.

The chain couples TRBV6-1 to TRBJ2-3, with D perhaps TRBD2 (5 bases). CDR1 is MNHNS, CDR2 SASEGT, per germline. With 4 bases removed from V and 5 bases from J, the gap between germline ends came to 13 bases. CDR3 size: 14 residues. The CDR3 protein is CASSALAWGDTQYF. The CDR3 DNA follows: TGTGCCAGCAGTGCATTAGCGTGGGGAGATACGCAGTATTTT.

A few counts support this clone. The chain links TRBV30 to TRBJ2-1, with 8 bases lining up with TRBD2. Germline V CDR1 and CDR2: GTSNPN, SVGIG (reference sequence). The CDR3 covers 16 residues. Trimming cost V 4 bases and J 1 base; bases outside gene matches: 9. CDR3 region: CAWTSREGRSYNEQFF. The CDR3 nucleotides are TGTGCCTGGACGTCCCGGGAGGGCCGGTCCTACAATGAGCAGTTCTTC.

This chain links TRBV30 with TRBJ1-2; D uncertain. Trimming pared 1 base from V and 1 base from J, leaving 4 bases between. CDR1 is GTSNPN, CDR2 SVGIG, per germline (reference sequence). The CDR3 has 12 amino acids. The CDR3 here is CAWSEVNYGYTF. CDR3 DNA sequence: TGTGCCTGGAGTGAGGTTAACTATGGCTACACCTTC.

Notes on this clone: The identical CDR3 is also encoded by other nucleotide sequences in the sample. The chain recombines TRBV18 with TRBJ1-1; no clear D. This CDR3 has 12 amino acids. V was pared by 6 bases and J by 1 base, with 6 bases between. Germline CDR1 and CDR2: KGHSH and LQKENI. The CDR3 sequence: CASSPENTEAFF. CDR3 DNA: TGTGCCAGCTCCCCAGAGAACACTGAAGCTTTCTTT.

V usage is TRBV27 and J usage is TRBJ2-1; possibly TRBD1 for D (6 bases). The CDR3 contains 17 residues. Germline loops: CDR1 MNHEY, CDR2 SMNVEV (reference sequence). V dropped 4 bases and J dropped 0 bases, with 16 bases sitting between them. The CDR3 DNA follows: TGTGCCAGCAGTTCCCTATTTACAGGGAGCTCCTACAATGAGCAGTTCTTC. Encoded protein: CASSSLFTGSSYNEQFF.

Only a few counts were recorded for this clone. The CDR3 DNA sequence: TGCGCCAGCAGCTTGGTGGGCTACTCTACGCAGTATTTT. Protein: CASSLVGYSTQYF. This chain joins TRBV5-1 and TRBJ2-3; D remains ambiguous. The germline V and J ends were trimmed by 0 bases and 8 bases, with 10 bases remaining between them. Germline-derived CDR1 and CDR2 are SGHRS and YFSETQ. The CDR3 is made up of 13 amino acids.

The V and J genes are TRBV18 and TRBJ1-3, with D uncertain. Germline V gene data show CDR1 as KGHSH and CDR2 as LQKENI. The V and J ends lost 6 bases and 0 bases respectively, with 12 bases between them. CDR3 size: 15 residues. CDR3 amino acids: CASSPAANSGNTIYF. CDR3 DNA sequence: TGTGCCAGCTCCCCAGCGGCAAACTCTGGAAACACCATATATTTT.

This rearrangement joins TRBV2 to TRBJ1-5; D perhaps matches TRBD1 (5 bases). From germline, CDR1 is SNHLY and CDR2 FYNNEI. The CDR3 is 14 amino acids. V was cut by 1 base and J by 4 bases, with 8 bases left in between. The CDR3 DNA sequence: TGTGCCAGCAGTGAAGTGGCAGGGAATCAGCCCCAGCATTTT. Translating it yields CASSEVAGNQPQHF.

The rearrangement joins TRBV4-3 to TRBJ2-1, with a possible D match to TRBD2 (5 bases). Germline CDR1 LGHNA, CDR2 YSLEER. The CDR3 runs to 15 residues. V was pared by 4 bases and J by 2 bases, with 12 bases between. Here the CDR3 reads CASSPDYGAYNEQFF. DNA of the CDR3: TGCGCCAGCAGCCCGGATTACGGGGCCTACAATGAGCAGTTCTTC.

The chain carries TRBV27 and TRBJ2-1; a possible D gene is TRBD2 (6 bases). The CDR3 is 15 amino acids. Looked up from germline, CDR1 is MNHEY and CDR2 is SMNVEV (reference sequence). V was clipped by 6 bases and J by 4 bases, with 16 bases between them. The CDR3 region is CASSLGGTVYNEQFF. CDR3 DNA: TGTGCCAGCAGCCTGGGGGGTACCGTTTACAATGAGCAGTTCTTC.

The chain uses TRBV7-2 and TRBJ1-3; 9 bases match TRBD1. The V segment lost 5 bases and the J segment 0 bases; nucleotides outside the gene matches: 2. Germline V gene data show CDR1 as SGHTA and CDR2 as FQGNSA. The CDR3 runs 15 residues. CDR3 in DNA: TGTGCCAGCAGCGTGGACAGGGGCTCTGGAAACACCATATATTTT. It is translated as CASSVDRGSGNTIYF.

Comments on this clone: Within the sample, other DNA sequences also encode this same CDR3. V gene TRBV28 combines with J gene TRBJ1-2, with D possibly matching TRBD1 (5 bases). Per the germline V gene, CDR1 is MDHEN and CDR2 is SYDVKM. V was cut by 6 bases and J by 1 base, with 12 bases left in between. This CDR3 spans 14 amino acids. The CDR3 sequence is CASRSGGGNYGYTF. As DNA, the CDR3 is TGTGCCAGCAGATCAGGTGGGGGTAACTATGGCTACACCTTC.

This clone has ten or more counts. This rearrangement joins TRBV7-2 to TRBJ1-1; D is undetermined. The V gene's germline CDR1 is SGHTA and CDR2 FQGNSA. V lost 4 bases to trimming and J lost 7 bases, with 19 bases between them. The CDR3 covers 15 residues. CDR3 DNA sequence: TGTGCCAGCAGCTCGCCAAAAGGGTATCGCGGTGAAGCTTTCTTT. Residues: CASSSPKGYRGEAFF. Filled out from reference TRBV7-2 and TRBJ1-1, the complete variable domain reads GAGVSQSPSNKVTEKGKDVELRCDPISGHTALYWYRQSLGQGLEFLIYFQGNSAPDKSGLPSDRFSAERTGGSVSTLTIQRTQQEDSAVYLCASSSPKGYRGEAFFGQGTRLTVV.

This clone was observed a single time. The J gene is TRBJ2-7, the V gene TRBV6-6; a possible D gene is TRBD1 (5 bases). Germline V gene data show CDR1 as MNHNY and CDR2 as SVGAGI (reference sequence). The length of the CDR3 is 15 residues. V lost 5 bases and J lost 4, with 18 bases in between. In nucleotides, the CDR3 is TGTGCCAGCAGTCGCGGCACAGGCTTTAATTACGAGCAGTACTTC. This sequence encodes CASSRGTGFNYEQYF.

The chain is built from TRBV7-8 and TRBJ2-7; D not resolved. Trimming pared 2 bases from V and 2 bases from J, leaving 7 bases between. This CDR3 spans 13 amino acids. Germline V CDR1 and CDR2: SGHVS, FQNEAQ. The CDR3 coding sequence is TGTGCCAGCAGCTTAATTTGGACCTACGAGCAGTACTTC. The encoded protein is CASSLIWTYEQYF.

This chain connects TRBV5-1 to TRBJ2-3, with D uncertain. CDR3 length: 14 residues. Germline CDR1 SGHRS, CDR2 YFSETQ. V shed 0 bases and J shed 4 bases, with 9 bases lying between them. The CDR3 loop is CASSLGLVADTQYF. In nucleotides, the CDR3 is TGCGCCAGCAGCTTGGGTTTAGTCGCAGATACGCAGTATTTT.

The V gene is TRBV6-5, the J gene TRBJ2-1; D possibly matches TRBD1 or TRBD2 (5 bases each). CDR3 length: 14 residues. Germline V gene data show CDR1 as MNHEY and CDR2 as SVGAGI. Between the trimmed V and J ends, which lost 2 bases and 6 bases, there was a span of 11 bases. The CDR3 sequence is CASSYTWGTNEQFF. CDR3 in DNA: TGTGCCAGCAGTTACACGTGGGGGACCAATGAGCAGTTCTTC.

V and J are TRBV5-1 and TRBJ1-2, with D possibly being TRBD1 (5 bases). CDR1 and CDR2 from the germline V gene are SGHRS and YFSETQ. Between the trimmed V and J ends, which lost 1 base and 7 bases, there was a span of 11 bases. This CDR3 spans 13 amino acids. CDR3 DNA sequence: TGCGCCAGCAGCTTGATAGGGGCGGCTGGCTACACCTTC. Its translation is CASSLIGAAGYTF.

This clone was counted once. The V gene is TRBV27, the J gene TRBJ2-1; D remains unclear. Trimming stripped 0 bases from V and 12 bases from J, with 15 bases between. The length of the CDR3 is 14 residues. Germline assignment: CDR1 MNHEY and CDR2 SMNVEV (reference sequence). The CDR3, as DNA: TGTGCCAGCAGTTTATCCACTGTTAATGAGCGGCAGTTCTTC. Residues: CASSLSTVNERQFF.

V gene TRBV5-4 combines with J gene TRBJ1-2; D gene uncertain. V dropped 6 bases and J dropped 8 bases, with 20 bases sitting between them. CDR3 length: 14 residues. Germline V gene data show CDR1 as SGHNT and CDR2 as YYREEE (reference sequence). The CDR3 nucleotides are TGTGCCAGCATCTTTTTCCTCAGTTCTGGGGGCTACACCTTC. Amino acid sequence: CASIFFLSSGGYTF. Full variable domain (rest looked up from reference TRBV5-4 and TRBJ1-2): ETGVTQSPTHLIKTRGQQVTLRCSSQSGHNTVSWYQQALGQGPQFIFQYYREEENGRGNFPPRFSGLQFPNYSSELNVNALELDDSALYLCASIFFLSSGGYTFGSGTRLTVV.

The genes are TRBV11-2 and TRBJ2-7; 10 positions match TRBD2. The CDR3 runs to 15 residues. Per germline, CDR1 SGHAT and CDR2 FQNNGV. The junction had 7 bases not matched to a gene; V was cut back by 4 bases and J by 4 bases. CDR3 DNA sequence: TGTGCCAGCAGCTCGCCTAGCGGGAGTAAATACGAGCAGTACTTC. This translates into CASSSPSGSKYEQYF.

This rearrangement joins TRBV4-1 to TRBJ1-1; D not certain. V lost 2 bases, J lost 5 bases, and 9 bases lay in between. The CDR3 is 13 residues long. Germline V gene sequence: CDR1 MGHRA, CDR2 YSYEKL. DNA of the CDR3: TGCGCCAGCAGCCAACTCGGTAGAACTGAAGCTTTCTTT. This encodes CASSQLGRTEAFF.

This clone has more than one count but fewer than ten. The genes are TRBV28 and TRBJ1-5; D gene uncertain. Germline V gives CDR1 MDHEN, CDR2 SYDVKM. The CDR3 covers 14 residues. V lost 8 bases, J lost 5 bases, and 16 bases lay in between. CDR3 nucleotides: TGTGCCAGCGCCGGCGGGGTTGGGCATCAGCCCCAGCATTTT. Translating gives CASAGGVGHQPQHF.

The CDR3 DNA reads as TGTGCCAGCTCACCCCAGTTGGATGAAGCTTTCTTT. It is translated as CASSPQLDEAFF. V is TRBV18 and J is TRBJ1-1, with unresolved D. This CDR3 has 12 residues. From germline, CDR1 is KGHSH and CDR2 LQKENI. V dropped 3 bases and J dropped 7 bases, with 9 bases sitting between them.

The chain carries TRBV6-5 and TRBJ2-2; D possibly corresponds to TRBD2 (5 bases). Germline CDR1 is MNHEY and CDR2 is SVGAGI. Trimming removed 2 bases from V and 6 bases from J, with 16 bases in between. The CDR3 totals 16 residues. The CDR3 DNA reads as TGTGCCAGCAGTTACCTCACTAGTTTAGTACCCGGGGAGCTGTTTTTT. This codes for CASSYLTSLVPGELFF.

This sequence joins TRBV5-4 and TRBJ2-7, with 10 bases fitting TRBD2. J was trimmed by 6 bases and V by 4 bases; bases with no gene match: 7. This CDR3 contains 14 residues. Germline CDR1 reads SGHNT; CDR2 reads YYREEE (reference sequence). The CDR3 reads CASSPPSGRGEQYF. CDR3 nucleotides: TGTGCCAGCAGCCCTCCTAGCGGGAGAGGCGAGCAGTACTTC.

The chain uses TRBV5-4 and TRBJ2-1; 9 nucleotides align to TRBD2. The CDR3 has 16 residues. CDR1 is SGHNT, CDR2 YYREEE, per germline (reference sequence). V was pared by 3 bases and J by 7 bases, with 11 bases of the junction left unmatched. The CDR3: CASSSSGTSRLNEQFF. The CDR3, as DNA: TGTGCCAGCAGCTCATCCGGGACTAGCAGACTAAATGAGCAGTTCTTC.